Listed here are 21 T cell receptor beta chains from one sample, sequenced in a study of T cells after yellow fever vaccination. TCRdb reprocessed the 5' RACE reads with MiXCR, giving one entry per CDR3 protein. Of more than 450,000 distinct CDR3 sequences listed, 21% were seen once; the top ten hold about a sixth. Source: PBMCs, taken roughly 20 days after the first yellow fever vaccination. Receptor source: a man aged 18 to 29 who received the YFV17D yellow fever vaccine.

This clonotype was detected ten times or more. Sequence at one end of the junction differs from germline and may be a read error. The chain has TRBV7-2 and TRBJ2-1; maybe TRBD1 (8 bases). Germline assignment: CDR1 SGHTA and CDR2 FQGNSA. The CDR3 is made up of 15 amino acids. CDR3 sequence: CASSPDRGGYNEQFF. For the CDR3, the DNA is TGCGCCAGCAGCCCCGACAGGGGAGGGTACAATGAGCAGTTCTTC. Together with reference TRBV7-2 and TRBJ2-1, the CDR3 gives the full variable domain: GAGVSQSPSNKVTEKGKDVELRCDPISGHTALYWYRQSLGQGLEFLIYFQGNSAPDKSGLPSDRFSAERTGGSVSTLTIQRTQQEDSAVYLCASSPDRGGYNEQFFGPGTRLTVL.

This sequence joins TRBV6-4 and TRBJ1-1; D remains ambiguous. This CDR3 is 14 amino acids long. Germline V gene lookup returns CDR1 MRHNA and CDR2 SNTAGT. Trimming cost V 7 bases and J 4 bases, with 16 bases left between them. The CDR3, as DNA: TGTGCCAGCAAGTTAGAGTTCGATGGCACTGAAGCTTTCTTT. As protein: CASKLEFDGTEAFF.

This clonotype was found a few times. The chain recombines TRBV15 with TRBJ1-1, with D unclear. Germline CDR1 reads LNHNV; CDR2 reads YYDKDF (reference sequence). The CDR3 contains 13 residues. The ends were cut back, 0 bases at V and 0 bases at J, with 2 bases in the middle. Here the CDR3 DNA reads TGTGCCACCAGCAGAGAGCTGAACACTGAAGCTTTCTTT. Residues: CATSRELNTEAFF.

This chain joins TRBV13 and TRBJ2-2; 7 nucleotides match TRBD1. Germline values: CDR1 PRHDT, CDR2 FYEKMQ (reference sequence). The CDR3 runs 15 residues. The trim removed 7 bases at V and 8 bases at J, leaving 13 bases unmatched. The CDR3 reads CASTTDRENVGELFF. The DNA of the CDR3 is TGTGCCAGCACCACCGACAGGGAGAATGTGGGGGAGCTGTTTTTT.

This sequence joins TRBV6-6 and TRBJ2-1; D not certain. V lost 7 bases and J lost 0, with 7 bases in between. There are 13 residues in the CDR3. Germline V gives CDR1 MNHNY, CDR2 SVGAGI (reference sequence). CDR3 nucleotides: TGTGCCAGCAAACAGACCTCCTACAATGAGCAGTTCTTC. Translation gives CASKQTSYNEQFF.

The rearrangement uses TRBV29-1 and TRBJ2-1; 10 positions match TRBD2. Per the germline V gene, CDR1 is SQVTM and CDR2 is ANQGSEA. The CDR3 runs to 16 residues. V was clipped by 4 bases and J by 1 base; unmatched bases: 7. CDR3 in DNA: TGCAGCGTTGCGAGCGGGGGGGCCGGGTCCTACAATGAGCAGTTCTTC. This translates into CSVASGGAGSYNEQFF.

V is TRBV12-3 or TRBV12-4 and J is TRBJ1-1; 8 bases align to TRBD1. With V trimmed by 1 base and J by 7 bases, 8 bases remained unmatched. The CDR3 consists of 15 residues. The CDR3, as DNA: TGTGCCAGCAGTTTAGTCAGGGGGCGCCCGGATGAAGCTTTCTTT. Protein sequence: CASSLVRGRPDEAFF.

This clonotype appeared a few times. V and J are TRBV11-2 and TRBJ2-3; D is possibly TRBD1 (5 bases). The V end was cut by 0 bases, the J end by 5 bases, with 24 bases between. The germline V gene encodes CDR1 SGHAT and CDR2 FQNNGV. The CDR3 covers 19 residues. The CDR3 loop is CASSLEGSDLVSQGDTQYF. CDR3 bases: TGTGCCAGCAGCTTAGAAGGCAGCGACTTAGTCTCGCAGGGAGATACGCAGTATTTT.

The V call is TRBV15, the J call TRBJ2-3; 9 bases map to TRBD1. Losses at the gene ends were 0 bases for V and 6 bases for J; bases not matched to a gene: 10. The CDR3 runs 17 residues. CDR1 and CDR2 (germline): LNHNV, YYDKDF (reference sequence). The CDR3 here is CATSRESGQGHGDTQYF. CDR3 nucleotides: TGTGCCACCAGCAGAGAGTCGGGACAGGGCCATGGTGATACGCAGTATTTT. Full variable domain (remainder filled in from reference TRBV15 and TRBJ2-3): DAMVIQNPRYQVTQFGKPVTLSCSQTLNHNVMYWYQQKSSQAPKLLFHYYDKDFNNEADTPDNFQSRRPNTSFCFLDIRSPGLGDTAMYLCATSRESGQGHGDTQYFGPGTRLTVL.

The chain is built from TRBV4-3 and TRBJ2-3, with unresolved D. The CDR3 extends over 14 amino acids. Looked up from germline, CDR1 is LGHNA and CDR2 is YSLEER. Deletions cut 4 bases from V and 4 bases from J, with 12 bases between. The CDR3 DNA is TGCGCCAGCAGCCCAGAAAGCCCCCCAGATACGCAGTATTTT. Protein: CASSPESPPDTQYF.

This chain links TRBV7-2 with TRBJ2-7; D assignment may be TRBD1 or TRBD2 (5 bases each). The germline V gene encodes CDR1 SGHTA and CDR2 FQGNSA. The V and J ends lost 3 bases and 6 bases respectively, with 15 bases between them. This CDR3 region has 14 residues. The CDR3 reads CASSFIEGRIEQYF. The CDR3 DNA sequence: TGTGCCAGCAGCTTTATTGAGGGGCGGATCGAGCAGTACTTC.

This chain joins TRBV19 and TRBJ2-2; D could derive from TRBD1 or TRBD2 (5 bases each). The length of the CDR3 is 14 residues. The V and J ends lost 1 base and 4 bases respectively, with 7 bases between them. Germline V gene lookup returns CDR1 LNHDA and CDR2 SQIVND (reference sequence). The chain's CDR3 is CASSIVRGTGELFF. The CDR3 DNA reads TGTGCCAGTAGTATAGTGAGGGGCACCGGGGAGCTGTTTTTT. Full variable domain (rest looked up from reference TRBV19 and TRBJ2-2): DGGITQSPKYLFRKEGQNVTLSCEQNLNHDAMYWYRQDPGQGLRLIYYSQIVNDFQKGDIAEGYSVSREKKESFPLTVTSAQKNPTAFYLCASSIVRGTGELFFGEGSRLTVL.

This clonotype was seen a handful of times. This sequence joins TRBV6-6 and TRBJ2-7, with D tentatively TRBD1 (5 bases). The CDR3 runs 13 residues. Germline CDR1 reads MNHNY; CDR2 reads SVGAGI (reference sequence). The V end lost 1 base, the J end lost 6 bases, and 10 bases lay between the germline ends. The CDR3 reads CASSYLGAAEQYV. DNA of the CDR3: TGTGCCAGCAGTTACTTAGGGGCTGCCGAGCAGTACGTC.

This clonotype has only a few counts. The V and J genes are TRBV5-1 and TRBJ2-7; tentatively, D is TRBD1 (6 bases). V lost 2 bases and J lost 7, with 16 bases in between. Germline V gene sequence: CDR1 SGHRS, CDR2 YFSETQ. This CDR3 comprises 14 residues. CDR3 residues: CASSFLQGPGEQYF. The CDR3 coding sequence is TGCGCCAGCAGCTTTTTACAGGGACCGGGTGAGCAGTACTTC.

This clonotype was seen only a few times. V and J are TRBV3-1 and TRBJ2-2; 8 nucleotides agree with TRBD2. The CDR3 is 15 residues long. Germline V gene sequence: CDR1 LGHDT, CDR2 YNNKEL (reference sequence). V was pared by 5 bases and J by 5 bases, with 7 bases of the junction left unmatched. CDR3 DNA sequence: TGTGCCAGCAGCGGCCCCGGGGGGGCTACCGGGGAGCTGTTTTTT. It translates to CASSGPGGATGELFF.

The rearrangement uses TRBV7-2 and TRBJ2-2, with TRBD1 matching over 7 bases. This CDR3 contains 13 residues. The germline V gene has CDR1 SGHTA and CDR2 FQGNSA. J lost 7 bases, V lost 6 bases, and 5 bases had no gene match. In DNA, the CDR3 is TGTGCCAGCAGTACAGGGGTCGGCGGGGAGCTGTTTTTT. Protein: CASSTGVGGELFF.

The CDR3 is CASSEAKGSGANVLTF. CDR3 DNA: TGTGCCAGCAGTGAAGCCAAAGGATCTGGGGCCAACGTCCTGACTTTC. The chain joins TRBV2 to TRBJ2-6, with D unresolved. The CDR3 has 16 residues. CDR1 SNHLY and CDR2 FYNNEI come from the germline V gene. The V end lost 0 bases, the J end lost 1 base, and 7 bases lay between the germline ends.

The chain is built from TRBV12-3 or TRBV12-4 and TRBJ1-5; the D gene is possibly TRBD1 (6 bases). Trimming removed 3 bases from V and 16 bases from J, with 22 bases in between. The CDR3 loop spans 14 amino acids. CDR3 loop: CASSFLGRFRGLHF. The CDR3 DNA reads TGTGCCAGCAGTTTTCTTGGTCGGTTCAGGGGCCTCCATTTT.

In this sample, this clonotype turned up many times. The genes are TRBV20-1 and TRBJ2-5; a weak D match, TRBD1 (6 bases). Germline-derived CDR1 and CDR2 are DFQATT and SNEGSKA (reference sequence). The CDR3 is made up of 14 amino acids. The germline V and J ends were trimmed by 4 bases and 3 bases, with 15 bases remaining between them. The CDR3 spells CSATTGTSEETQYF. CDR3 nucleotides: TGCAGTGCTACAACCGGGACATCCGAAGAGACCCAGTACTTC.

The chain has TRBV6-2 or TRBV6-3 and TRBJ2-1, with D hard to call. Germline CDR1 and CDR2: MNHEY and SVGEGT. V was clipped by 0 bases and J by 6 bases, with 9 bases between them. The CDR3 totals 14 residues. This CDR3 reads CASSYSGLINEQFF. CDR3 DNA sequence: TGTGCCAGCAGTTACTCGGGGTTAATCAATGAGCAGTTCTTC.

This clonotype showed up many times. The chain couples TRBV7-2 to TRBJ1-1; possibly TRBD1 for D (6 bases). Trimming pared 6 bases from V and 2 bases from J, leaving 19 bases between. The CDR3 contains 16 residues. Germline CDR1 is SGHTA and CDR2 is FQGNSA. The CDR3 DNA is TGTGCCAGCAGTTATTGGGGGCCGAAGGCTAACACTGAAGCTTTCTTT. Protein product: CASSYWGPKANTEAFF.